A single sample gave rise to the 19 T cell receptor beta chains below, sequenced in a study of graft-versus-host responses after intestinal transplantation. Libraries were prepared by immunoSEQ multiplex PCR; TCRdb keeps only in-frame clonotypes and omits some of them. This table has approximately 100,000 clones, 93% appearing once. Antigens for these TCRs are unknown. This material consisted of unstimulated CD8+ T cells sorted from spleen or lymph node cells, taken before intestinal transplant. The receptors here all came from a human donor who received an intestinal transplant.

The V and J genes are TRBV19 and TRBJ1-5; unclear D gene. V gave up 10 bases and J gave up 4 bases, with 14 bases separating them. Germline loops: CDR1 LNHDA, CDR2 SQIVND (reference sequence). The CDR3 totals 13 residues. CDR3 DNA sequence: TGTGCCACCGCGATGGAGGGAAATCAGCCCCAGCATTTT. Protein sequence: CATAMEGNQPQHF.

The chain joins TRBV13 to TRBJ2-1; TRBD2 might be the D (6 bases). Trimming stripped 1 base from V and 4 bases from J, with 11 bases between. This CDR3 spans 15 amino acids. CDR1 and CDR2 (germline): PRHDT, FYEKMQ (reference sequence). The CDR3 protein is CASSLAGDLYNEQFF. The CDR3 coding sequence is TGTGCCAGCAGCTTAGCGGGGGACTTATACAATGAGCAGTTCTTC.

The chain couples TRBV6-1 to TRBJ2-3, with D perhaps matching TRBD2 (8 bases). Germline-derived CDR1 and CDR2 are MNHNS and SASEGT. The V end lost 1 base, the J end lost 6 bases, and 26 bases lay between the germline ends. CDR3 length: 19 amino acids. CDR3 nucleotide sequence: TGTGCCAGCAGTGAAGTTAATCGGGGGGGAAGGGGGCGTCCCGATACGCAGTATTTT. It yields the protein CASSEVNRGGRGRPDTQYF.

In nucleotides, the CDR3 is TGTGCCATCAGTGAGTTCCCCTACGAGCAGTACTTC. Its translation: CAISEFPYEQYF. V and J are TRBV10-3 and TRBJ2-7, with D unclear. The V end was cut by 1 base, the J end by 2 bases, with 3 bases between. This CDR3 has 12 amino acids. Germline lookup yields CDR1 ENHRY and CDR2 SYGVKD.

In this sample, this clone turned up once. The chain couples TRBV9 to TRBJ2-3; D is ambiguous. Germline CDR1 reads SGDLS; CDR2 reads YYNGEE. This CDR3 has 14 amino acids. Trimming removed 0 bases at V and 1 base at J, with 6 bases between. CDR3 residues: CASSVEGGTDTQYF. The CDR3 nucleotides are TGTGCCAGCAGCGTAGAAGGCGGCACAGATACGCAGTATTTT. The variable domain in full, completed from reference TRBV9 and TRBJ2-3, reads DSGVTQTPKHLITATGQRVTLRCSPRSGDLSVYWYQQSLDQGLQFLIQYYNGEERAKGNILERFSAQQFPDLHSELNLSSLELGDSALYFCASSVEGGTDTQYFGPGTRLTVL.

V usage is TRBV7-9 and J usage is TRBJ2-4; D gene unclear. V dropped 1 base and J dropped 0 bases, with 7 bases sitting between them. The CDR3 is 15 amino acids. CDR1 SEHNR and CDR2 FQNEAQ come from the germline V gene (reference sequence). In nucleotides, the CDR3 is TGTGCCAGCAGCTTAGATGGGTTAGCCAAAAACATTCAGTACTTC. Translated: CASSLDGLAKNIQYF.

The gene calls are TRBV6-1 and TRBJ2-1, with D possibly matching TRBD1 (7 bases). The CDR3 totals 16 residues. Trimming shortened V by 2 bases and J by 2 bases, and 13 bases separated the two germline ends. Germline assignment: CDR1 MNHNS and CDR2 SASEGT. CDR3 DNA sequence: TGTGCCAGCAGTGAAAGACAGGGAGGACCCTACAATGAGCAGTTCTTC. It encodes CASSERQGGPYNEQFF.

This chain connects TRBV5-1 to TRBJ2-1, with TRBD2 matching 12 bases. In germline, CDR1 is SGHRS, CDR2 YFSETQ. The CDR3 spans 16 residues. J gave up 7 bases and V 2 bases, and 7 bases lay outside the gene matches. The CDR3 DNA reads TGCGCCAGCAGCTTTTCTAGCGGGGGGGTATCAAATGAGCAGTTCTTC. As protein: CASSFSSGGVSNEQFF.

The V and J genes are TRBV6-6 and TRBJ1-5; D might be TRBD1 (6 bases). V lost 2 bases and J 5 bases, leaving 10 bases between the germline ends. Germline V gene data show CDR1 as MNHNY and CDR2 as SVGAGI (reference sequence). This CDR3 is 14 amino acids long. The CDR3 coding sequence is TGTGCCAGCAGTTACGGGGGGGCGGATCAGCCCCAGCATTTT. Translation gives CASSYGGADQPQHF.

The chain is built from TRBV4-1 and TRBJ1-1, with 10 bases identical to TRBD1. V lost 4 bases, J lost 3 bases, and 5 bases stayed unmatched. The CDR3 length is 15 residues. The germline V gene has CDR1 MGHRA and CDR2 YSYEKL. The CDR3: CASSPPGTGDTEAFF. CDR3 DNA: TGCGCCAGCAGCCCCCCCGGGACAGGGGACACTGAAGCTTTCTTT.

The chain couples TRBV11-3 to TRBJ2-5, with D perhaps given as TRBD1 or TRBD2 (5 bases each). This CDR3 region has 15 residues. Germline assignment: CDR1 SGHNT and CDR2 YENEEA. With 5 bases removed from V and 1 base from J, the gap between germline ends came to 14 bases. This CDR3 is CASSQRGTGQETQYF. CDR3 nucleotide sequence: TGTGCCAGCAGCCAGAGAGGGACGGGCCAAGAGACCCAGTACTTC.

The chain carries TRBV18 and TRBJ2-7, with D possibly TRBD2 on 6 matching bases. Trimming left V 3 bases short and J 4 bases short, with 19 bases between. This CDR3 is 16 amino acids long. Germline V gene lookup returns CDR1 KGHSH and CDR2 LQKENI. CDR3: CASSPLPPGEQYEQYF. CDR3 DNA: TGTGCCAGCTCACCCCTCCCCCCGGGGGAACAGTACGAGCAGTACTTC.

J is TRBJ1-4 and V is TRBV5-6; tentatively, D is TRBD1 (6 bases). The germline V gene encodes CDR1 SGHDT and CDR2 YYEEEE. The CDR3 runs 16 residues. Trimming pared 0 bases from V and 3 bases from J, leaving 12 bases between. This chain's CDR3 is CASSLETGSANEKLFF. In nucleotides, the CDR3 is TGTGCCAGCAGCTTGGAAACAGGGAGCGCTAATGAAAAACTGTTTTTT.

The chain combines TRBV9 with TRBJ1-2; tentative D call: TRBD1 (5 bases). Per the germline V gene, CDR1 is SGDLS and CDR2 is YYNGEE. The V end was cut by 3 bases, the J end by 4 bases, with 25 bases between. The length of the CDR3 is 18 residues. The CDR3, as DNA: TGTGCCAGCAGCGCGTTCCGGGACCGGGCATCTGTCGGCTATGGCTACACCTTC. Amino acid sequence: CASSAFRDRASVGYGYTF.

This chain connects TRBV10-3 to TRBJ2-1; 12 positions match TRBD2. The CDR3 runs 18 residues. J lost 4 bases, V lost 2 bases, and 9 bases had no gene match. CDR1 is ENHRY and CDR2 is SYGVKD in the germline V gene. CDR3 sequence (DNA): TGTGCCATCAGTGAGCCATTACTACTAGCGGGGGGTTACAATGAGCAGTTCTTC. As protein: CAISEPLLLAGGYNEQFF.

The table lists this clone with a count of one. The chain has TRBV6-6 and TRBJ1-1; D call uncertain. The CDR3 extends over 12 amino acids. Trimming cost V 5 bases and J 5 bases, with 9 bases left between them. Germline CDR1 reads MNHNY; CDR2 reads SVGAGI (reference sequence). The CDR3 loop reads CASSLQVTEAFF. The CDR3 DNA is TGTGCCAGCAGTCTCCAGGTTACTGAAGCTTTCTTT.

The chain has TRBV2 and TRBJ1-5, with D perhaps matching TRBD1 (5 bases). CDR1 and CDR2 (germline): SNHLY, FYNNEI. Trimming removed 2 bases from V and 4 bases from J, with 12 bases in between. The CDR3 is 15 residues long. The CDR3 sequence is CASSEWAGQNQPQHF. The CDR3 DNA is TGTGCCAGCAGTGAATGGGCAGGGCAAAATCAGCCCCAGCATTTT.

This chain uses TRBV9 with TRBJ1-1; the match to TRBD1 covers 8 bases. The CDR3 totals 15 residues. Germline lookup yields CDR1 SGDLS and CDR2 YYNGEE. V lost 4 bases, J lost 1 base, and 6 bases stayed unmatched. The chain's CDR3 is CASSIAGGANTEAFF. The DNA for the CDR3 is TGTGCCAGCAGCATCGCAGGGGGCGCGAACACTGAAGCTTTCTTT.

This clone was seen a handful of times. The chain uses TRBV12-5 and TRBJ1-2; unclear D gene. Germline CDR1 is LGHNT and CDR2 is FRNRAP. The ends were cut back, 5 bases at V and 1 base at J, with 11 bases in the middle. This CDR3 has 14 residues. CDR3 nucleotides: TGTGCTAGTGGTATAGGGAGAGGTAACTATGGCTACACCTTC. This encodes CASGIGRGNYGYTF.